This T cell receptor beta chain was recovered during a study of shared clonotypes between healthy human individuals (dated by TCRdb to about 2020). For context, the study as a whole: The cohort comprised a couple of women and three men aged 18 to 49 years. Per donor, three plates each were used for CD4 naive and CD4 memory, two for CD8 naive, and one for CD8 memory. Blood TCR repertoires of about five healthy adults were deeply sequenced to estimate repertoire size and the extent of clonotype sharing between individuals. To increase sequencing depth and limit assay-specific biases, different laboratories used diverse techniques to prepare libraries and sequence TCR repertoires. Per donor, leukapheresis produced somewhere between about 0.94 and 9.5 billion PBMCs. Results the study describes overall, beyond this receptor: The genetic and exposure-history diversity represented was limited by the small number of donors. Sharing across a handful of donors was observed for roughly 5.4% of naive CD4, 3.5% of naive CD8, 2% to 2.5% of memory CD4, and about 0.38% of memory CD8 clonotypes. Rarefaction of sorted-subset datasets indicated incomplete sequencing despite the large sequencing depth. Sampling was restricted to blood, and TCR repertoires in tissue are likely to differ from TCR repertoires in blood. Compared with non-shared clonotypes, clonotypes shared by all four sorted-subset donors had higher generation probabilities. Based on pairwise subsampling, the degree of clonotype sharing among donors was expected to be affected by sequencing depth. Larger estimated clonotype richness was generally found for naive subsets than for memory subsets.

Concerning this clone itself: This receptor's antigen is unknown. Per-nucleotide qualities are absent, and no much larger clonotype sits a single base away.

Using the deep immunoSEQ assay, multiplex PCR amplified TCR CDR3 regions from genomic DNA. Genomic DNA extracted from each cell subset was distributed evenly over all wells of several immunoSEQ 96-well plates, and each plate served as one replicate. For sorted subsets, around 200 ng genomic DNA, equal to some 28,000 T cell genomes, was loaded into each replicate PCR. Purified libraries were measured with a Qubit 3.0 fluorometer, size-checked on a Bioanalyzer 2100, and measured again with the KAPA Library Quantification kit. Every immunoSEQ 96-well plate was sequenced on a dedicated single-read 150-cycle Illumina NextSeq 550 flow cell. The original pipeline was this. Because the immunoSEQ output included only junctional sequences and no quality scores, the filtering could not be the same as the filtering used for full-length reads. Sequences were annotated with PyIR, a Python wrapper for IgBLAST v1.9, and V/J genes and CDR3 were assigned using IMGT germline references. Reads were filtered out if the reads had weak V/J assignments (E-value above 1e-6), no CDR3, stop codons, out-of-frame junctions, or ambiguous translated residues. V3J clonotypes were defined as sequences sharing an identical inferred V gene, J gene, and CDR3 amino acid sequence. Percentage overlap between repertoires was calculated by dividing the number of shared unique clonotypes by the size of the smaller repertoire. Repertoire richness was assessed with RTK rarefaction, the Chao1 estimator, and Recon v2.1 estimates of unobserved clonotypes. OLGA was used to compute generation probabilities for all TCRbeta clonotypes that the gDNA method yielded from a few donors. The source is immuneACCESS, and TCRdb retained only in-frame sequences with V and J called. Part of the clones is not carried over; for the studies checked, unresolved V genes explain less than half of this, and the remainder is unexplained. The V and J calls and clone size were taken over from that table, and D and trimming were inferred from the DNA. The sample has 2 million to 2.5 million clones on record, 85% to 95% of them singletons. Clones ranked in the top ten supply 0.37% of the sample.

Including cysteine and phenylalanine, the CDR3 has 15 amino acids. Only the CDR3 DNA stays, 45 bases, in frame from base 1. Clipping removes 5 bases from V and 4 bases from J, with 13 as the unmatched junction base count. Reading the germline V gene gives CDR1 SQVTM and CDR2 ANQGSEA. The donors were healthy, HIV-negative adults who had no recently reported acute infections or vaccinations. Every donor was a Caucasian adult living in Nashville, Tennessee, USA. CD4+ T cells were enriched by magnetic negative selection, after which naive cells were positively selected on CD45RA and the negative fraction was taken as the memory subset. Blood was obtained by leukapheresis, after which PBMCs were separated by Ficoll-Histopaque density gradient centrifugation and cryopreserved in liquid nitrogen vapor phase. Analytical flow cytometry was used to check the purity and quantity of each magnetically sorted T cell population. Genomic DNA was isolated from each sorted fraction and quantified by UV absorbance on a Nanodrop 2000c.

The source is a young man in good health. Some clones in this sample may be carry-over from other donors' samples. The rearrangement combines TRBV29-1 with TRBJ1-1, with 7 central nucleotides matching TRBD1. Sequenced sample: naive CD4+ T cells from PBMCs. Per the publication, the cell subset or site label means: CD45RA+ positively selected. The nucleotides read TGCAGCGTTTACACAACCCGGACAGGCGGCACTGAAGCTTTCTTT. It is translated as CSVYTTRTGGTEAFF. Here the CDR3 is joined to the reference TRBV29-1 and TRBJ1-1 genes, and the full variable domain is: SAVISQKPSRDICQRGTSLTIQCQVDSQVTMMFWYRQQPGQSLTLIATANQGSEATYESGFVIDKFPISRPNLTFSTLTVSNMSPEDSSIYLCSVYTTRTGGTEAFFGQGTRLTVV.